These T cell receptor beta chains were read from a single sample in a study of T cell responses to AZD1222 COVID-19 vaccine. Only in-frame clones appear in the TCRdb table, and some are missing; sequencing was by immunoSEQ multiplex PCR. The sample lists fewer than 140,000 clones, 90% occurring once. Sequences were derived from peripheral blood, sampled 28 days after the second AZD1222 dose. Source of these receptors: an adult who received the AZD1222 COVID-19 vaccine. The CDR3 runs from the conserved cysteine through the conserved F or W. D genes are given only for firm matches. Only part of the rows carry a size: once, few, many, or a class if the clone is expanded.

V gene	CDR3 length	J gene	D gene	clone size	CDR3 DNA	CDR3 protein
TRBV28	19	TRBJ2-7	NA	NA	TGTGCCAGCAGTTTTCATATACTTGGCACCTCGACGGCCTCCTACGAGCAGTACTTC	CASSFHILGTSTASYEQYF
TRBV19	14	TRBJ1-1	NA	NA	TGTGCCACCTTAACCGAGACAGGGAACACTGAAGCTTTCTTT	CATLTETGNTEAFF
TRBV13	15	TRBJ1-6	NA	NA	TGTGCCAGCAGCTTAGGCGACCAGGGCTCTTCACCCCTCCACTTT	CASSLGDQGSSPLHF
TRBV20-1	15	TRBJ1-2	NA	NA	TGCAGTGCTAGTAAAATAGAGGACAACCAAAATGGCTACACCTTC	CSASKIEDNQNGYTF
TRBV3-1/TRBV3-2	16	TRBJ2-1	NA	NA	TGTGCCAGCAGCCAAGAGTTGGGGGGCCTCTACAATGAGCAGTTCTTC	CASSQELGGLYNEQFF
TRBV12-5	16	TRBJ2-1	TRBD1	NA	TGTGCTAGTGGGTCTGGCAGGACAGGGGACTACAATGAGCAGTTCTTC	CASGSGRTGDYNEQFF
TRBV30	13	TRBJ2-1	NA	NA	TGTGCCTGGAGTGTAGGTTCGGGAGATGAGCAGTTCTTC	CAWSVGSGDEQFF
TRBV3-1/TRBV3-2	14	TRBJ2-5	TRBD2	NA	TGTGCCAGCTCAGCGGGGGGGGGTTTAGAGACCCAGTACTTC	CASSAGGGLETQYF
TRBV4-1	15	TRBJ2-7	NA	NA	TGCGCCAGCAGCCAAGATACGGGGGGCTCATTCGAGCAGTACTTC	CASSQDTGGSFEQYF
TRBV2	15	TRBJ2-3	NA	NA	TGTGCCAGCAGCCTAAGTGAACCGAGCACAGATACGCAGTATTTT	CASSLSEPSTDTQYF
TRBV5-1	15	TRBJ1-6	TRBD1	once	TGCGCCAGCAGCCGCCTGGACAGGGATGATTCACCCCTCCACTTT	CASSRLDRDDSPLHF
TRBV7-2	14	TRBJ2-7	TRBD1	NA	TGTGCCAGCAGCACAGGGGCCTCGGACTACGAGCAGTACTTC	CASSTGASDYEQYF
TRBV7-3	13	TRBJ1-1	NA	NA	TGTGCCAGCAGCTTAACGGTGAACACTGAAGCTTTCTTT	CASSLTVNTEAFF
TRBV7-6	16	TRBJ1-1	NA	once	TGTGCCAGCAGCTTAGCCCCAGTGAGGGGGAACACTGAAGCTTTCTTT	CASSLAPVRGNTEAFF
TRBV9	15	TRBJ2-3	TRBD2	NA	TGTGCCAGCAGCACCCGCGGGGGTGGCACAGATACGCAGTATTTT	CASSTRGGGTDTQYF
TRBV18	11	TRBJ2-5	NA	NA	TGTGCCAGCTCGCATGAAGAGACCCAGTACTTC	CASSHEETQYF
TRBV29-1	13	TRBJ1-1	NA	once	TGCAGTTCCGGGGAGACACTGAACACTGAAGCTTTCTTT	CSSGETLNTEAFF
TRBV19	15	TRBJ2-2	TRBD1	once	TGTGCCAGTAGTACCCGGACAGGGAACACCGGGGAGCTGTTTTTT	CASSTRTGNTGELFF
TRBV7-2	17	TRBJ2-7	TRBD2	NA	TGTGCCAGCAGCTTAGTGCGTGGGACTAGCATGCCCGACGAGCAGTACTTC	CASSLVRGTSMPDEQYF
TRBV10-3	12	TRBJ1-2	NA	NA	TGTGCCATCAGTGAGAACCTCCATGGCTACACCTTC	CAISENLHGYTF
TRBV5-4	15	TRBJ1-4	TRBD1	NA	TGTGCCAGCAGCCATACGGACAGGGGGAATGAAAAACTGTTTTTT	CASSHTDRGNEKLFF
TRBV24-1	18	TRBJ1-5	NA	NA	TGTGCCACCAGTGATTCCTCTCGACGCAGCATATCCAATCAGCCCCAGCATTTT	CATSDSSRRSISNQPQHF
TRBV7-2	15	TRBJ1-4	NA	NA	TGTGCCAGCAGCTTAGGGGTCGTCAAGATCGAAAAACTGTTTTTT	CASSLGVVKIEKLFF